The subject of this entry is one TCR beta chain. Its target is not known. The CDR3 length is 15 residues. V dropped 6 bases and J dropped 0; count of bases not matched to a gene: 6. Germline V gives CDR1 ENHRY, CDR2 SYGVKD. PCR employed 60 Vbeta and 13 Jbeta primers. The data were produced by immunoSEQ multiplex PCR, yet TCRdb's version contains in-frame clones alone and is incomplete. The sample holds under 150,000 clones, about 61% seen once. These data originate in a study of cytomegalovirus exposure and HLA in healthy donors. Study-level findings and limits: By HLA locus, TCR association rates varied in a later analysis, with DRB1 showing the most and HLA-C the fewest. According to an earlier analysis, most TCR beta V segments yielded productive rearrangements about 87% or about 30% of the time. Upon later analysis, HLA-associated TCR beta chains proved more clonally expanded than other, equally common chains. Donor immune exposure was known only as CMV serostatus.

This TCR was sampled from a woman in her thirties or forties in good health and CMV-seronegative. The chain carries TRBV10-3 and TRBJ2-3, with 7 bases identical to TRBD2. The sample was PBMCs. CDR3 DNA sequence: TGTGCCATCAGATCGGGACTACAAAGCACAGATACGCAGTATTTT. It encodes CAIRSGLQSTDTQYF.